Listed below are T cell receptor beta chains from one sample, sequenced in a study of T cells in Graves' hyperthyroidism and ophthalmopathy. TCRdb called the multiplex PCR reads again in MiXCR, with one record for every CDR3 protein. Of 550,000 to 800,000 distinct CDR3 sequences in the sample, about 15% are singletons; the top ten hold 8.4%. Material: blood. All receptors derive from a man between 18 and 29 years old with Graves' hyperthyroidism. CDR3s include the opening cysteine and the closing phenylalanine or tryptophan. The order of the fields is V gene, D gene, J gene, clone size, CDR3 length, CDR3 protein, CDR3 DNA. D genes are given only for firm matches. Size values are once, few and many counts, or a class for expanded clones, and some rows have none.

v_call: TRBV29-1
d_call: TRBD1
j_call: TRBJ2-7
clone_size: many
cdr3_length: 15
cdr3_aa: CSVVSGTGVSYEQYF
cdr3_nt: TGCAGCGTTGTATCCGGGACAGGGGTTAGTTACGAGCAGTACTTC

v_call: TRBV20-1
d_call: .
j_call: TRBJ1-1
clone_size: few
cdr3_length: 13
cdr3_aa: CSGAGRMNTEAFF
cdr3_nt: TGCAGTGGGGCCGGGCGCATGAACACTGAAGCTTTCTTT

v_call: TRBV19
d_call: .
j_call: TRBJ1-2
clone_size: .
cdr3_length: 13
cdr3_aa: CASSRDNYYGYTF
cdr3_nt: TGTGCCAGTAGTAGGGACAATTACTATGGCTACACCTTC

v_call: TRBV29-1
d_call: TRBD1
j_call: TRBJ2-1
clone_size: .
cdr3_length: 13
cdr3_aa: CSVSAGTVNEQFF
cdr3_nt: TGCAGCGTCAGTGCCGGGACAGTGAATGAGCAGTTCTTC

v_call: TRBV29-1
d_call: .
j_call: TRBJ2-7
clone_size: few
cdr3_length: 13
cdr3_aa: CSVETGLGGKQYF
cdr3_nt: TGCAGCGTTGAAACAGGTTTAGGCGGGAAGCAGTACTTC

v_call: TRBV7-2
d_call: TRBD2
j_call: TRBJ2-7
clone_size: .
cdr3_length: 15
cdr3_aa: CASSLVAGGGNEQYF
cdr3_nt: TGTGCCAGCAGCTTAGTAGCGGGAGGTGGTAACGAGCAGTACTTC

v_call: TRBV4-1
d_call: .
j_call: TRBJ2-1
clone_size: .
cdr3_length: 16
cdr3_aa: CASSQRQELAYNEQFF
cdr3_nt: TGCGCCAGCAGCCAAAGGCAGGAACTAGCATACAATGAGCAGTTCTTC

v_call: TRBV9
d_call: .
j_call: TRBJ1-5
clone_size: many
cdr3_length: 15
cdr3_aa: CASSVGVGAWQPQHF
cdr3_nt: TGTGCCAGCAGCGTAGGAGTGGGGGCATGGCAGCCCCAGCATTTT

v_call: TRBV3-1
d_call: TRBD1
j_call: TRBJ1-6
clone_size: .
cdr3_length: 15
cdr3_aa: CASSPRGGDNSPLHF
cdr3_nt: TGTGCCAGCAGCCCCAGGGGGGGCGATAATTCACCCCTCCACTTT

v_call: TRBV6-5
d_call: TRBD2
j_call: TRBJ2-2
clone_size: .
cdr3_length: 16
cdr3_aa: CASSSPRGGLTGELFF
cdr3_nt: TGTGCCAGCAGTTCCCCGCGGGGGGGGCTGACCGGGGAGCTGTTTTTT

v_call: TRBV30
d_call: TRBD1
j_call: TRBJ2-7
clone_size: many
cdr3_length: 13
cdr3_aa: CAWSRDRGREQYF
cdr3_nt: TGTGCCTGGAGTAGAGACAGGGGCCGCGAGCAGTACTTC

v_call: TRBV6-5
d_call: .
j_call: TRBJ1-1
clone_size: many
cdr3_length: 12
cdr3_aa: CASSYGLSEAFF
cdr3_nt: TGTGCCAGCAGTTACGGGTTATCTGAAGCTTTCTTT

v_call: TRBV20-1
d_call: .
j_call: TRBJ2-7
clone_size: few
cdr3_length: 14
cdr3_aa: CSAPLEGDTYEQYF
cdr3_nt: TGCAGTGCTCCCCTGGAAGGGGACACCTACGAGCAGTACTTC

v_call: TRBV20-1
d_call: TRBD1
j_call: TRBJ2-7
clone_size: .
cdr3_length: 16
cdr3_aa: CSARDFWAGGPNEQYF
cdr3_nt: TGCAGTGCTAGAGATTTTTGGGCAGGGGGTCCCAACGAGCAGTACTTC

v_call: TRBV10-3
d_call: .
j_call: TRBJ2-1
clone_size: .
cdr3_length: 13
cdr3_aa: CARSRDLNNEQFF
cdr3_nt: TGTGCCAGAAGCCGGGACCTAAACAATGAGCAGTTCTTC

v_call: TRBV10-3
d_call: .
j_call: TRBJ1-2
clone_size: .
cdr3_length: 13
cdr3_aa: CARMADNGYGNTF
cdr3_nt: TGTGCCAGAATGGCAGATAACGGCTATGGCAACACCTTC

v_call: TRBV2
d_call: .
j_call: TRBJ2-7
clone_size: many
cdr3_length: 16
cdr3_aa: CASSELGTAISYEQYF
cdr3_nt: TGTGCCAGCAGTGAATTGGGGACGGCAATCTCCTACGAGCAGTACTTC

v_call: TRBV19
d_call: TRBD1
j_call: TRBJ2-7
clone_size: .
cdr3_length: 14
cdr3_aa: CASSGTGIVYEQYF
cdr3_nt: TGTGCCAGTAGCGGGACAGGGATCGTCTACGAGCAGTACTTC

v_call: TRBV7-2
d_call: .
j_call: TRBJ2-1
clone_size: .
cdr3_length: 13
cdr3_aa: CASSFTGVGEQFF
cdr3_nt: TGTGCCAGCAGCTTCACGGGAGTAGGTGAGCAGTTCTTC

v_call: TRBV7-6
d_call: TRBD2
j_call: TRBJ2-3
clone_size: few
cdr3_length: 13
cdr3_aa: CASSGGVPDTQYF
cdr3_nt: TGTGCCAGCAGCGGGGGGGTCCCAGATACGCAGTATTTT

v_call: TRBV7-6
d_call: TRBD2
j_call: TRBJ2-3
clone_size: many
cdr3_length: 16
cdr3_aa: CASSLVQRGSTDTQYF
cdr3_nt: TGTGCCAGCAGCTTAGTTCAGCGGGGGAGCACAGATACGCAGTATTTT

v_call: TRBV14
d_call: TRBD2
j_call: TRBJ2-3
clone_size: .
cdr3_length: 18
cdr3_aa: CASSNRLAGGPGTDTQYF
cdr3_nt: TGTGCCAGCAGCAACCGACTAGCGGGAGGGCCAGGCACAGATACGCAGTATTTT

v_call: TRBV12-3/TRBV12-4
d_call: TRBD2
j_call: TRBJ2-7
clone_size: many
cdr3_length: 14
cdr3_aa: CASSLAGTKYEQYF
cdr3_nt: TGTGCCAGCAGCTTAGCGGGGACAAAGTACGAGCAGTACTTC

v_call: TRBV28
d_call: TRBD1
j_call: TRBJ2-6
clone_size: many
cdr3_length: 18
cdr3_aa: CASSPPGQGLSGANVLTF
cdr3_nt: TGTGCCAGCAGTCCTCCGGGACAGGGGCTCTCTGGGGCCAACGTCCTGACTTTC

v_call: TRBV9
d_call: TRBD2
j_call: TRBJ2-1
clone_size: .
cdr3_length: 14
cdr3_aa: CASTRVAGDNEQFF
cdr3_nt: TGTGCCAGCACGAGGGTAGCGGGTGACAATGAGCAGTTCTTC

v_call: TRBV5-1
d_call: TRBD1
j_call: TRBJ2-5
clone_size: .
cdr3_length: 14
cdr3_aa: CASSSGQVHETQYF
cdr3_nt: TGCGCCAGCAGCTCTGGACAGGTTCACGAGACCCAGTACTTC

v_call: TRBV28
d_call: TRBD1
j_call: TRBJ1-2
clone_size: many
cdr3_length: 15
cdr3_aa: CASSQQGFGRYGYTF
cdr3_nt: TGTGCCAGCAGCCAACAGGGGTTTGGTCGCTATGGCTACACCTTC

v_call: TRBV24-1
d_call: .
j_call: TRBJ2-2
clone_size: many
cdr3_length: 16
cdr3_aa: CATSASRRANTGELFF
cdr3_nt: TGTGCCACCAGTGCCTCGCGGAGGGCGAACACCGGGGAGCTGTTTTTT

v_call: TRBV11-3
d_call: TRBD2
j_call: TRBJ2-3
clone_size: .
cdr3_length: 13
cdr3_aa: CASSPLAGDTQYF
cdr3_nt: TGTGCCAGCAGCCCTCTAGCGGGAGACACGCAGTATTTT

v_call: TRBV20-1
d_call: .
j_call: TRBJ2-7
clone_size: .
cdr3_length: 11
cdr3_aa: CSASTIDEQYF
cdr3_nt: TGCAGTGCTTCTACGATAGACGAGCAGTACTTC

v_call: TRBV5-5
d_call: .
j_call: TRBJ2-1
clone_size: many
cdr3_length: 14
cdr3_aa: CASSAGLLRDEQFF
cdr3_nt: TGTGCCAGCAGCGCCGGACTCCTAAGGGATGAGCAGTTCTTC

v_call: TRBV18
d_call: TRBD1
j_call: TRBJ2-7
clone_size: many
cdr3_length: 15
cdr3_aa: CASSPWQGASGEQYF
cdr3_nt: TGTGCCAGCTCACCATGGCAGGGGGCCTCAGGGGAGCAGTACTTC

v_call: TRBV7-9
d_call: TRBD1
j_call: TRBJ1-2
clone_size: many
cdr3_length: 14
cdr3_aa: CASSLGQGFDGYTF
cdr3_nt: TGTGCCAGCAGCTTAGGACAGGGATTCGATGGCTACACCTTC

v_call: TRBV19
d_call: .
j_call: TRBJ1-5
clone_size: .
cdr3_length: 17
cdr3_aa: CASSSRPTVYSNQPQHF
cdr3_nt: TGTGCCAGTAGTAGCCGGCCGACCGTTTATAGCAATCAGCCCCAGCATTTT

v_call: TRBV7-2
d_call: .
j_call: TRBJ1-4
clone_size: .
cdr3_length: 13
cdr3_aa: CASSFGVFEKLFF
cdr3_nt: TGTGCCAGCAGCTTCGGGGTGTTTGAAAAACTGTTTTTT

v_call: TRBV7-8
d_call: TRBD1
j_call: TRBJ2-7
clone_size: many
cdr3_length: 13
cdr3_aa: CASSRDRGFEQYF
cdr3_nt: TGTGCCAGCAGCCGGGACAGGGGTTTCGAGCAGTACTTC

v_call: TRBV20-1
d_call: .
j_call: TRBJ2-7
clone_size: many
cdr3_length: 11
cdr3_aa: CSAMSGYEQYF
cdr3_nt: TGCAGTGCTATGTCCGGATACGAGCAGTACTTC

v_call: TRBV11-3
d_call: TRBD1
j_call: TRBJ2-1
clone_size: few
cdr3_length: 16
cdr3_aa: CASSLAGQGGYNEQFF
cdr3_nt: TGTGCCAGCAGCTTGGCGGGACAGGGGGGATACAATGAGCAGTTCTTC

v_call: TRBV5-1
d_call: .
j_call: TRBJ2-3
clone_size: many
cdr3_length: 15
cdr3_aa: CASSFRADYTDTQYF
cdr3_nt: TGCGCCAGCAGCTTCCGCGCCGACTACACAGATACGCAGTATTTT

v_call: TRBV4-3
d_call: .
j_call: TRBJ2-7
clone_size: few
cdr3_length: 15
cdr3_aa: CASSQEGRRSYEQYF
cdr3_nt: TGCGCCAGCAGCCAAGAGGGGAGGCGCTCCTACGAGCAGTACTTC

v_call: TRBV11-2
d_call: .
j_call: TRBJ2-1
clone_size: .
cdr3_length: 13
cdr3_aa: CASSLEDGNEQFF
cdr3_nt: TGTGCCAGCAGCTTAGAAGACGGCAATGAGCAGTTCTTC

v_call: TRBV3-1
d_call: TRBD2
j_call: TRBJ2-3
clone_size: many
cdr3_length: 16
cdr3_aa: CASSHQLAGVTDTQYF
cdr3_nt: TGTGCCAGCAGCCACCAGCTAGCGGGAGTAACAGATACGCAGTATTTT

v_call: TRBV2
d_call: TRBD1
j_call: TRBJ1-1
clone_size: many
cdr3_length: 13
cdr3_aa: CASGGQGNTEAFF
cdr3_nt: TGTGCCAGCGGCGGACAGGGAAACACTGAAGCTTTCTTT

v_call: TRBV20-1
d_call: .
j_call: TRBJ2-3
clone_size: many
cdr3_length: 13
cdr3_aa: CSARLGDTDTQYF
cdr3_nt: TGCAGTGCCCGACTAGGGGACACAGATACGCAGTATTTT

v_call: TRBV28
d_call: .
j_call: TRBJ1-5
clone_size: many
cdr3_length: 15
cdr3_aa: CASSPTGRGDQPQHF
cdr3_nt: TGTGCCAGCAGTCCTACAGGGAGGGGGGATCAGCCCCAGCATTTT

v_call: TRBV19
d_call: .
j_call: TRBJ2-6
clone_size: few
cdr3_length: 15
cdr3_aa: CASSRKGSGANVLTF
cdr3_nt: TGTGCCAGTAGTCGCAAGGGCTCTGGGGCCAACGTCCTGACTTTC

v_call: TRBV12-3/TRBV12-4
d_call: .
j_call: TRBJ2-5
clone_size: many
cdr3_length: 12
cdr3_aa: CASRSVGETQYF
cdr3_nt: TGTGCCAGCAGGTCCGTCGGAGAGACCCAGTACTTC

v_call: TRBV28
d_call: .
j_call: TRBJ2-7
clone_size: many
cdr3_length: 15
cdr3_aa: CASSLWQGPTYEQYF
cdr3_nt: TGTGCCAGCAGTTTATGGCAGGGGCCGACCTACGAGCAGTACTTC

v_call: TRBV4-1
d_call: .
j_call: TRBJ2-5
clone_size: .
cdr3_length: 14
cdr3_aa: CASSQDQRVETQYF
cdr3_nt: TGCGCCAGCAGCCAAGATCAAAGGGTGGAGACCCAGTACTTC

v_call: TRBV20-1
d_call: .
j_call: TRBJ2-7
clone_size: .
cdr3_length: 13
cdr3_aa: CSAIGDSTYEQYF
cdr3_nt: TGCAGTGCTATAGGCGACAGTACCTACGAGCAGTACTTC